Below, 29 T cell receptor beta chains from the same sample are listed, as sequenced in a study of blood T cell repertoires in COVID-19. The repertoire was sequenced with immunoSEQ multiplex PCR; TCRdb's copy has only in-frame clones and lacks some. The repertoire holds around 140,000 clones, with 88% as singletons. The sequenced material came from peripheral blood. These TCRs come from a man aged 65 to 85 with acute or convalescent COVID-19.

The gene calls are TRBV2 and TRBJ2-1, with D perhaps matching TRBD2 (6 bases). Per germline, CDR1 SNHLY and CDR2 FYNNEI. The V gene lost 5 bases and the J gene lost 0 bases, with 17 bases spanning the gap. This CDR3 spans 17 amino acids. The DNA of the CDR3 is TGTGCCAGCAGTCCCGGACTATCGCCCAGCTCCTACAATGAGCAGTTCTTC. Encoded protein: CASSPGLSPSSYNEQFF.

This clone was picked up one time. Other DNA sequences within the sample encode an identical CDR3. The V call is TRBV19, the J call TRBJ1-2, with 7 bases that match TRBD1. The CDR3 has 14 residues. Per the germline V gene, CDR1 is LNHDA and CDR2 is SQIVND (reference sequence). J was trimmed by 4 bases and V by 7 bases; bases with no gene match: 9. CDR3 coding DNA: TGTGCCAGTAACCGGGACAGATCTTTCTATGGCTACACCTTC. Amino acid sequence: CASNRDRSFYGYTF.

The V call is TRBV19, the J call TRBJ2-1; 11 nucleotides align to TRBD2. This CDR3 has 18 amino acids. CDR1 and CDR2 (germline): LNHDA, SQIVND (reference sequence). Germline trimming cut 5 bases from V and 4 bases from J; bases unmatched to any gene: 13. The CDR3: CASSGTPPRLAGYNEQFF. CDR3 bases: TGTGCCAGTAGTGGCACCCCACCGAGACTAGCGGGGTACAATGAGCAGTTCTTC.

The chain uses TRBV30 and TRBJ2-1, with 10 bases identical to TRBD2. This CDR3 has 13 amino acids. Trimming at V came to 5 bases and at J to 4 bases, leaving 2 bases not matched to a gene. Germline V gives CDR1 GTSNPN, CDR2 SVGIG (reference sequence). The CDR3 sequence: CAWGTSEYNEQFF. Here the CDR3 DNA reads TGTGCCTGGGGGACTAGCGAATACAATGAGCAGTTCTTC.

This chain uses TRBV6-6 with TRBJ1-5, with 7 bases aligning to TRBD1. Germline lookup yields CDR1 MNHNY and CDR2 SVGAGI (reference sequence). V dropped 2 bases and J dropped 4; count of bases not matched to a gene: 2. CDR3 length equals 14 residues. CDR3 in DNA: TGTGCCAGCAGTTACGGGGACAGTAATCAGCCCCAGCATTTT. This encodes CASSYGDSNQPQHF.

The genes are TRBV6-5 and TRBJ2-3, with D perhaps matching TRBD1 (5 bases). CDR3 length equals 13 residues. CDR1 MNHEY and CDR2 SVGAGI come from the germline V gene. V lost 7 bases and J 8 bases, leaving 16 bases between the germline ends. CDR3 sequence: CASMIPPRGTQYF. CDR3 DNA sequence: TGTGCCAGCATGATACCGCCTAGGGGTACGCAGTATTTT.

This clone was detected a few times. This chain uses TRBV2 with TRBJ2-7; tentative D call: TRBD1 (6 bases). CDR1 is SNHLY, CDR2 FYNNEI, per germline. Between the trimmed V and J ends, which lost 8 bases and 3 bases, there was a span of 14 bases. The CDR3 consists of 13 residues. CDR3 coding DNA: TGTGCCAGCTCCCCGGCAGGGGTCTACGAGCAGTACTTC. Translating it yields CASSPAGVYEQYF. The full variable domain, in which reference TRBV2 and TRBJ2-7 provide the parts outside the CDR3, is EPEVTQTPSHQVTQMGQEVILRCVPISNHLYFYWYRQILGQKVEFLVSFYNNEISEKSEIFDDQFSVERPDGSNFTLKIRSTKLEDSAMYFCASSPAGVYEQYFGPGTRLTVT.

V gene TRBV15 combines with J gene TRBJ2-2, with a weak D call TRBD1 (6 bases). Germline V lookup: CDR1 LNHNV, CDR2 YYDKDF (reference sequence). The CDR3 has 15 residues. V lost 2 bases to trimming and J lost 6 bases, with 13 bases between them. CDR3 sequence (DNA): TGTGCCACCAGCAGAATGGCAGGGGTGGCCGGGGAGCTGTTTTTT. Translated: CATSRMAGVAGELFF.

This clone was seen a handful of times. V usage is TRBV5-6 and J usage is TRBJ2-3; TRBD2 matches at 9 bases. CDR1 and CDR2 from the germline V gene are SGHDT and YYEEEE. The V and J ends lost 0 bases and 2 bases, in that order; junction bases with no gene match: 7. The CDR3 sequence is 17 residues long. The CDR3 nucleotides read TGTGCCAGCAGCTTGGTATGGGGGACTAGCACCACAGATACGCAGTATTTT. It codes for CASSLVWGTSTTDTQYF.

The V and J genes are TRBV2 and TRBJ2-1; D is unclear. Trimming stripped 2 bases from V and 10 bases from J, with 6 bases between. This CDR3 comprises 11 residues. The V gene's germline CDR1 is SNHLY and CDR2 FYNNEI. In DNA form, the CDR3 reads TGTGCCAGCAGTGAACACCAGGAGCAGTTCTTC. It translates to CASSEHQEQFF.

The J gene is TRBJ1-1, the V gene TRBV7-9, with D perhaps matching TRBD1 (6 bases). From germline, CDR1 is SEHNR and CDR2 FQNEAQ (reference sequence). Trimming pared 4 bases from V and 1 base from J, leaving 7 bases between. The CDR3 covers 13 residues. CDR3 DNA: TGTGCCAGCAGCTCGGACAGGAACACTGAAGCTTTCTTT. It translates to CASSSDRNTEAFF.

This chain uses TRBV18 with TRBJ1-1; the D gene is possibly TRBD1 (6 bases). The length of the CDR3 is 17 residues. V lost 6 bases and J lost 4, with 24 bases in between. Germline V gene lookup returns CDR1 KGHSH and CDR2 LQKENI. CDR3: CASSRSWGQGLGTEAFF. As DNA, the CDR3 is TGTGCCAGCTCCCGTTCCTGGGGGCAGGGTTTAGGCACTGAAGCTTTCTTT. The whole variable domain, filled in from reference TRBV18 and TRBJ1-1, reads NAGVMQNPRHLVRRRGQEARLRCSPMKGHSHVYWYRQLPEEGLKFMVYLQKENIIDESGMPKERFSAEFPKEGPSILRIQQVVRGDSAAYFCASSRSWGQGLGTEAFFGQGTRLTVV.

Only one count was recorded for this clone. Written as DNA, the CDR3 is TGCGCCAGCAGCCCCTCCCGGCTAGCCAGGGGAGATACGCAGTATTTT. It yields the protein CASSPSRLARGDTQYF. The J gene is TRBJ2-3, the V gene TRBV10-2, with a possible D match to TRBD1 (6 bases). The V end lost 6 bases, the J end lost 5 bases, and 21 bases lay between the germline ends. CDR3 size: 16 residues. The V gene's germline CDR1 is WSHSY and CDR2 SAAADI.

This chain uses TRBV2 with TRBJ1-3; 7 positions match TRBD1. In germline, CDR1 is SNHLY, CDR2 FYNNEI. This CDR3 has 16 amino acids. V shed 6 bases, J shed 4 bases, and the junction held 12 bases outside the gene matches. CDR3 sequence: CASRYTGEGSGNTIYF. In DNA form, the CDR3 reads TGTGCCAGCAGGTACACAGGGGAAGGATCCGGAAACACCATATATTTT.

The CDR3 nucleotides are TGTGCCAGCAGCCCCGGGCCCAGGAGGACCTTC. Its translation is CASSPGPRRTF. The V gene is TRBV6-4, the J gene TRBJ1-2; no clear D. CDR1 and CDR2 from the germline V gene are MRHNA and SNTAGT. The length of the CDR3 is 11 residues. The germline V and J ends were trimmed by 6 bases and 14 bases, with 16 bases remaining between them.

V gene TRBV4-1 combines with J gene TRBJ2-1, with 7 bases lining up with TRBD2. V was clipped by 2 bases and J by 6 bases; unmatched bases: 13. This CDR3 is 17 amino acids long. CDR1 is MGHRA and CDR2 is YSYEKL in the germline V gene. The CDR3 sequence: CASSQQSSGVRPNEQFF. The CDR3 DNA reads as TGCGCCAGCAGCCAACAATCGAGCGGGGTGCGGCCCAATGAGCAGTTCTTC.

The count of this clone is one. The chain links TRBV28 to TRBJ1-5; unclear D gene. CDR3 length equals 16 residues. Trimming removed 11 bases at V and 4 bases at J, with 24 bases between. CDR1 is MDHEN and CDR2 is SYDVKM in the germline V gene. CDR3 nucleotide sequence: TGTGCCGGGTCAAATGTGAGGCGGGAAGGGAATCAGCCCCAGCATTTT. Translating gives CAGSNVRREGNQPQHF.

The chain employs TRBV5-1 and TRBJ2-3, with D perhaps matching TRBD1 (6 bases). The V and J ends lost 0 bases and 0 bases respectively, with 8 bases between them. In germline, CDR1 is SGHRS, CDR2 YFSETQ. This CDR3 is built from 15 residues. CDR3: CASSLGDTSTDTQYF. In DNA form, the CDR3 reads TGCGCCAGCAGCTTGGGGGACACTAGCACAGATACGCAGTATTTT.

This chain links TRBV5-1 with TRBJ2-3, with TRBD2 identical over 7 bases. Germline CDR1 SGHRS, CDR2 YFSETQ. With 0 bases clipped from V and 4 bases from J, the junction kept 8 bases outside the gene matches. This CDR3 comprises 16 residues. The CDR3: CASSLGPGGFADTQYF. As DNA, the CDR3 is TGCGCCAGCAGCTTGGGTCCCGGGGGGTTCGCAGATACGCAGTATTTT.

This chain connects TRBV19 to TRBJ2-5; D is possibly TRBD2 (5 bases). V lost 6 bases and J 2 bases, leaving 16 bases between the germline ends. This CDR3 contains 15 residues. Germline V lookup: CDR1 LNHDA, CDR2 SQIVND (reference sequence). CDR3 nucleotide sequence: TGTGCCAGTAGCGGCGGAGGCGCCCAACAAGAGACCCAGTACTTC. Residues: CASSGGGAQQETQYF.

The CDR3 is CASQGQTYGYTF. The CDR3 DNA reads as TGTGCCAGCCAGGGGCAGACCTATGGCTACACCTTC. The chain employs TRBV6-5 and TRBJ1-2, with D tentatively TRBD1 (6 bases). The CDR3 contains 12 residues. Per germline, CDR1 MNHEY and CDR2 SVGAGI. V gave up 8 bases and J gave up 4 bases, with 11 bases separating them.

This clone was observed once. The chain carries TRBV20-1 and TRBJ2-3, with 7 bases identical to TRBD2. Germline CDR1 reads DFQATT; CDR2 reads SNEGSKA (reference sequence). This CDR3 is built from 16 residues. V shed 3 bases and J 0 bases; nucleotides not matched to a gene: 9. DNA of the CDR3: TGCAGTGCTAGTGATCCTAGCGGTTCTAGCACAGATACGCAGTATTTT. It codes for CSASDPSGSSTDTQYF.

This chain links TRBV19 with TRBJ2-4; TRBD2 aligns across 9 bases. The V segment lost 1 base and the J segment 8 bases; nucleotides outside the gene matches: 9. CDR3 size: 16 residues. From germline, CDR1 is LNHDA and CDR2 SQIVND (reference sequence). CDR3 nucleotides: TGTGCCAGTAGTATAGGCGGGGGGGTACGACGGGACATTCAGTACTTC. The encoded protein is CASSIGGGVRRDIQYF. Supplemented by reference TRBV19 and TRBJ2-4, the full variable domain reads DGGITQSPKYLFRKEGQNVTLSCEQNLNHDAMYWYRQDPGQGLRLIYYSQIVNDFQKGDIAEGYSVSREKKESFPLTVTSAQKNPTAFYLCASSIGGGVRRDIQYFGAGTRLSVL.

A word on this clone: Other DNA sequences in this specimen translate into the identical CDR3. V is TRBV19 and J is TRBJ2-3; no clear D. In germline, CDR1 is LNHDA, CDR2 SQIVND (reference sequence). V gave up 2 bases and J gave up 3 bases, with 3 bases separating them. The CDR3 is 12 amino acids. The CDR3 sequence: CASSIRTDTQYF. DNA for the CDR3: TGTGCCAGTAGTATACGGACAGATACGCAGTATTTT.

This chain connects TRBV19 to TRBJ1-5; maybe TRBD1 (6 bases). V was clipped by 6 bases and J by 3 bases, with 18 bases between them. The germline V gene encodes CDR1 LNHDA and CDR2 SQIVND (reference sequence). This CDR3 region has 16 residues. CDR3 sequence reads: CASRDPGHRNNQPQHF. CDR3 nucleotides: TGTGCCAGTAGGGATCCGGGACATCGAAACAATCAGCCCCAGCATTTT.

This clone was seen only once. The chain is built from TRBV7-2 and TRBJ1-1; 8 bases fit TRBD1. The CDR3 contains 13 residues. Germline assignment: CDR1 SGHTA and CDR2 FQGNSA. Trimming removed 5 bases from V and 5 bases from J; junction bases left unmatched: 4. CDR3 coding DNA: TGTGCCAGCAGCATGGACAGGGAGACTGAAGCTTTCTTT. Translated: CASSMDRETEAFF.

The V and J genes are TRBV19 and TRBJ2-7; D is perhaps TRBD2 (6 bases). In germline, CDR1 is LNHDA, CDR2 SQIVND (reference sequence). The CDR3 has 11 residues. Trimming shortened V by 4 bases and J by 12 bases, and 13 bases separated the two germline ends. This CDR3 reads CASSTAGRWYF. Here the CDR3 DNA reads TGTGCCAGTAGTACCGCAGGGAGGTGGTACTTC.

CDR3 sequence (DNA): TGCAGCGCCACAGTTGCTGGGGCCAACGTCCTGACTTTC. It codes for CSATVAGANVLTF. This chain links TRBV29-1 with TRBJ2-6; D call uncertain. V lost 7 bases, J lost 2 bases, and 9 bases lay in between. The CDR3 is 13 residues long. The germline gives CDR1 SQVTM, CDR2 ANQGSEA. The whole variable domain, remainder taken from reference TRBV29-1 and TRBJ2-6, is SAVISQKPSRDICQRGTSLTIQCQVDSQVTMMFWYRQQPGQSLTLIATANQGSEATYESGFVIDKFPISRPNLTFSTLTVSNMSPEDSSIYLCSATVAGANVLTFGAGSRLTVL.

This chain joins TRBV11-2 and TRBJ2-7, with 10 bases that match TRBD1. CDR1 and CDR2 from the germline V gene are SGHAT and FQNNGV. V was clipped by 2 bases and J by 4 bases; unmatched bases: 2. There are 14 residues in the CDR3. The CDR3 is CASSLPGQGYEQYF. In DNA, the CDR3 is TGTGCCAGCAGCTTACCGGGACAGGGGTACGAGCAGTACTTC.